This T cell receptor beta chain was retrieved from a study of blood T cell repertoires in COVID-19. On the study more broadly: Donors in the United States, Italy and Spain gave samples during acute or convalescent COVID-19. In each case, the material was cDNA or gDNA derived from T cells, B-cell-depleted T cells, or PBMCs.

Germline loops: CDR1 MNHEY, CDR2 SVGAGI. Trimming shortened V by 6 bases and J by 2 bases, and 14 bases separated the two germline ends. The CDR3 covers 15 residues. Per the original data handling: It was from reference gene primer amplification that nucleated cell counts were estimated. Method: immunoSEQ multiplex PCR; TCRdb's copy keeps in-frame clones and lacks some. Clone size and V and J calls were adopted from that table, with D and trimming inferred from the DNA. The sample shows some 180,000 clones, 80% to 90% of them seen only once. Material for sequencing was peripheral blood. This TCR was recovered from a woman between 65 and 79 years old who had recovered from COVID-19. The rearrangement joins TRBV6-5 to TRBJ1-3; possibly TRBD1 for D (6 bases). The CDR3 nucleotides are TGTGCCAGCAGGCCCGGGACAACAACTGGAAACACCATATATTTT. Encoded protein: CASRPGTTTGNTIYF.